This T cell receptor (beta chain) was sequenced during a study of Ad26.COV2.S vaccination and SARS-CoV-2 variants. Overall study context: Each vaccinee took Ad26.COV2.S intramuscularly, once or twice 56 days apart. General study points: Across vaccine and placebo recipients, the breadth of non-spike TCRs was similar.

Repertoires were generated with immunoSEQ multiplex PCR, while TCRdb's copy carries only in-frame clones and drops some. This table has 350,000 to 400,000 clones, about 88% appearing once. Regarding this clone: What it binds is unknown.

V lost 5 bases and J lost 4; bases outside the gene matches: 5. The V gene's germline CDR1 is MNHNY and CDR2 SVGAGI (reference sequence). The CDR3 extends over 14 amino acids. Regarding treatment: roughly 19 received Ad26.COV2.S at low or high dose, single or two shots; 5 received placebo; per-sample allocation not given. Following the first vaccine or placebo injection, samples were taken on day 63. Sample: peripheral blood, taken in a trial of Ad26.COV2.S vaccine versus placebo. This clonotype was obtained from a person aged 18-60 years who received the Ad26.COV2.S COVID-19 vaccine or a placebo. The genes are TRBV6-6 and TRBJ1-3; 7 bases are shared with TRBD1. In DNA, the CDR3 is TGTGCCAGCAGTGCCGGGACAGACGGAAACACCATATATTTT. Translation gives CASSAGTDGNTIYF.